The 14 T cell receptor beta chains below were found in one sample sequenced in a study of CD8 T cells in ankylosing spondylitis. Study-wide points: Ankylosing spondylitis blood appeared to be characterized by a TCR beta motif of under ten highly homologous variants.

Their specific antigens are unknown. Via MiXCR, TCRdb re-called the 5' RACE reads, giving one row per CDR3 protein. The data contain around 450,000 distinct CDR3 sequences, about 25% of them singletons. The sequencing input was blood, either unsorted or a sorted T cell fraction (not recorded which). The receptors stem from a male donor with ankylosing spondylitis.

The chain carries TRBV5-1 and TRBJ2-1; 10 positions match TRBD2. J was trimmed by 6 bases and V by 4 bases; bases with no gene match: 7. The CDR3 loop spans 15 amino acids. Germline CDR1 is SGHRS and CDR2 is YFSETQ. For the CDR3, the DNA is TGCGCCAGCAGCCCCACGGGACTAGCGTCCAATGAGCAGTTCTTC. The encoded protein is CASSPTGLASNEQFF.

This clonotype was seen a handful of times. The V call is TRBV4-1, the J call TRBJ2-1; D gene unclear. This CDR3 is 14 amino acids long. Trimming left V 1 base short and J 12 bases short, with 16 bases between. Germline CDR1 and CDR2: MGHRA and YSYEKL. This CDR3 reads CASSQGYSITGQFF. In DNA form, the CDR3 reads TGCGCCAGCAGCCAAGGGTATAGCATCACGGGGCAGTTCTTC.

This clonotype was observed at least ten times. The CDR3 bases are TGTGCCAGCAAGTCGACGGCAGGAAAACCCAATGAGCAGTTCTTC. Translating it yields CASKSTAGKPNEQFF. The rearrangement uses TRBV7-8 and TRBJ2-1; D remains unclear. The CDR3 extends over 15 amino acids. V lost 7 bases and J lost 6, with 19 bases in between. Germline CDR1 SGHVS, CDR2 FQNEAQ.

This clonotype was seen a few times. The rearrangement links TRBV29-1 to TRBJ1-4, with a possible D match to TRBD1 (6 bases). Per the germline V gene, CDR1 is SQVTM and CDR2 is ANQGSEA. The CDR3 extends over 12 amino acids. Trimming shortened V by 4 bases and J by 5 bases, and 8 bases separated the two germline ends. In nucleotides, the CDR3 is TGCAGCGTTGCGGGGGCCAATGAAAAACTGTTTTTT. This gives the protein CSVAGANEKLFF.

The table lists this clonotype with a few counts. The CDR3 loop reads CAISPSGTSSYNEQFF. The CDR3, as DNA: TGTGCCATCAGTCCTAGCGGGACAAGCTCCTACAATGAGCAGTTCTTC. This sequence joins TRBV10-3 and TRBJ2-1; 9 bases are shared with TRBD2. Germline V gene sequence: CDR1 ENHRY, CDR2 SYGVKD. The length of the CDR3 is 16 residues. V was pared by 5 bases and J by 0 bases, with 5 bases of the junction left unmatched.

The V and J genes are TRBV3-1 and TRBJ1-5; 8 bases line up with TRBD1. The CDR3 is 16 amino acids. V gave up 0 bases and J gave up 4 bases; unmatched junction bases: 5. Germline-derived CDR1 and CDR2 are LGHDT and YNNKEL (reference sequence). The CDR3 reads CASSQDHRGENQPQHF. The CDR3 region has the DNA TGTGCCAGCAGCCAAGATCACAGGGGGGAAAATCAGCCCCAGCATTTT.

CDR3 nucleotides: TGTGCCAGCAGCCGGGGAGGGACCTACGAGCAGTACGTC. This gives the protein CASSRGGTYEQYV. The chain employs TRBV3-1 and TRBJ2-7; 7 bases map to TRBD2. The CDR3 extends over 13 amino acids. The germline gives CDR1 LGHDT, CDR2 YNNKEL (reference sequence). V lost 4 bases to trimming and J lost 2 bases; unmatched junction nucleotides: 2.

This clonotype was seen many times. The V and J genes are TRBV27 and TRBJ1-5; the D gene is possibly TRBD1 (5 bases). This CDR3 is 16 amino acids long. V was cut by 4 bases and J by 5 bases, with 18 bases left in between. Germline CDR1 reads MNHEY; CDR2 reads SMNVEV (reference sequence). The CDR3 protein is CASSSKGLGRDQPQHF. Here the CDR3 DNA reads TGTGCCAGCAGTTCCAAGGGGCTAGGGAGGGATCAGCCCCAGCATTTT.

This chain uses TRBV11-2 with TRBJ2-7, with D perhaps matching TRBD2 (6 bases). The CDR3 sequence is 14 residues long. Germline V CDR1 and CDR2: SGHAT, FQNNGV. V was shortened by 6 bases and J by 4 bases, with 16 bases between the two germline ends. CDR3 bases: TGTGCCAGCAGTGGGCGGGGACGGTGGTACGAGCAGTACTTC. Translation: CASSGRGRWYEQYF.

This chain links TRBV18 with TRBJ1-2, with D perhaps matching TRBD1 (5 bases). Per germline, CDR1 KGHSH and CDR2 LQKENI. Trimming shortened V by 8 bases and J by 4 bases, and 14 bases separated the two germline ends. The CDR3 extends over 13 amino acids. CDR3 residues: CASARGERYGYTF. For the CDR3, the DNA is TGTGCCAGCGCGAGGGGCGAACGCTATGGCTACACCTTC.

V is TRBV12-3 or TRBV12-4 and J is TRBJ1-3; 7 positions match TRBD1. There are 16 residues in the CDR3. The junction had 5 bases not matched to a gene; V was cut back by 3 bases and J by 0 bases. CDR3 in amino acids: CASSFRPGGSGNTIYF. CDR3 nucleotides: TGTGCCAGCAGTTTTAGGCCAGGGGGCTCTGGAAACACCATATATTTT.

Concerning this clonotype itself: The junction departs from the called germline gene at one end, perhaps through a read error. The rearrangement links TRBV12-3 or TRBV12-4 to TRBJ2-2; 11 bases are a match to TRBD2. The CDR3 has 18 residues. The CDR3 coding sequence is TGTGCCTGCAGTTTAAGGGTGTTAGCGGGAGGGGACACCGGGGAGCTGTTTTTT. This codes for CACSLRVLAGGDTGELFF.

The chain is built from TRBV20-1 and TRBJ2-7; D is ambiguous. V lost 5 bases to trimming and J lost 3 bases, with 11 bases between them. Germline loops: CDR1 DFQATT, CDR2 SNEGSKA (reference sequence). The CDR3 totals 12 residues. The CDR3, as DNA: TGCAGTGCTCTTAATCGAAACTACGAGCAGTACTTC. Protein: CSALNRNYEQYF.

In its sample, this clonotype was seen a few times. The J gene is TRBJ1-3, the V gene TRBV12-3 or TRBV12-4; D is unresolved. The CDR3 covers 14 residues. The V and J ends lost 7 bases and 2 bases respectively, with 12 bases between them. The CDR3 loop reads CASNLARPGNTIYF. The CDR3 DNA sequence: TGTGCCAGCAATCTTGCCAGACCTGGAAACACCATATATTTT.